Reported below is one TCR beta chain. Per the authors' pipeline: Reference gene primer amplification yielded estimated nucleated cell counts. Libraries were prepared by immunoSEQ multiplex PCR; TCRdb keeps only in-frame clonotypes and omits some of them. V, J and clone size are those of that table, while D and trimming were read from the DNA. The sample has roughly 170,000 clones; 80% to 90% are singletons. This sample is drawn from a study of blood T cell repertoires in COVID-19. Study summary: Samples came from the United States, Italy and Spain, spanning acute and convalescent COVID-19. T cells, B-cell-depleted T cells, or PBMCs supplied cDNA or gDNA.

Trimming at V came to 2 bases and at J to 5 bases, leaving 5 bases not matched to a gene. Per the germline V gene, CDR1 is SGHVS and CDR2 is FQNEAQ. This CDR3 region has 14 residues. The TCR sequence derives from a woman aged 18-29 years who had recovered from COVID-19. What was sequenced was peripheral blood. V usage is TRBV7-8 and J usage is TRBJ2-5, with 7 bases aligning to TRBD2. For the CDR3, the DNA is TGTGCCAGCAGCTTACGGGAGGTGAGGGAGACCCAGTACTTC. Its translation: CASSLREVRETQYF.